A selection of T cell receptor beta chains follows, all from one sample in a study of cytomegalovirus exposure and HLA in healthy donors. Repertoires were generated with immunoSEQ multiplex PCR, while TCRdb's copy carries only in-frame clones and drops some. This sample has around 190,000 clones, with more than 75% found just once. The sample comprised PBMCs. Receptors were obtained from a woman aged 50 to 60 in good health and CMV-seronegative. Both conserved end residues are part of each CDR3. The D gene is left open where the match is weak. Clone size appears in some rows only: once, few, many, or a class for an expanded clone.

v_call,j_call,d_call,clone_size,cdr3_aa,cdr3_nt
TRBV15,TRBJ2-3,.,.,CATRTDGGSQTDTQYF,TGTGCCACCAGAACGGACGGGGGTAGTCAAACAGATACGCAGTATTTT
TRBV7-3,TRBJ2-3,TRBD2,.,CASSPAGVEADTQYF,TGTGCCAGCAGCCCAGCGGGGGTGGAGGCAGATACGCAGTATTTT
TRBV4-2,TRBJ1-2,.,.,CASSQEAEYQRGYTF,TGTGCCAGCAGCCAAGAAGCGGAATATCAGAGGGGCTACACCTTC
TRBV25-1,TRBJ1-4,.,.,CASSVPSGGSEKLFF,TGTGCCAGCAGTGTCCCGAGTGGGGGGAGTGAAAAACTGTTTTTT
TRBV19,TRBJ2-6,TRBD1,.,CASSDRGNSGANVLTF,TGTGCCAGTTCCGACAGGGGTAACTCTGGGGCCAACGTCCTGACTTTC
TRBV28,TRBJ1-4,.,.,CASSYYPTGEKLFF,TGTGCCAGCAGTTATTACCCGACAGGTGAAAAACTGTTTTTT
TRBV9,TRBJ1-1,.,.,CASSDTNTEAFF,TGTGCCAGCAGCGATACAAACACTGAAGCTTTCTTT
TRBV6-6,TRBJ2-7,.,.,CASSYSTQGLPYEQYF,TGTGCCAGCAGTTACTCGACGCAGGGCCTCCCCTACGAGCAGTACTTC
TRBV4-1,TRBJ2-3,.,.,CASSQGSGVSTDTQYF,TGCGCCAGCAGCCAAGGATCCGGGGTTAGCACAGATACGCAGTATTTT
TRBV6-6,TRBJ1-2,.,.,CASSPPQEHRRGGYTF,TGTGCCAGCAGTCCCCCTCAGGAGCATCGTCGGGGTGGCTACACCTTC
TRBV4-3,TRBJ1-1,.,.,CASRVADHEAFF,TGCGCCAGCAGGGTAGCGGACCACGAAGCTTTCTTT
TRBV5-4,TRBJ1-2,TRBD1,.,CASSSEGASYTGEGTYGYTF,TGTGCCAGCAGCTCGGAGGGGGCCTCATACACAGGGGAAGGGACCTATGGCTACACCTTC
TRBV13,TRBJ2-7,.,once,CASSLLRLGQTQNSDEQYF,TGTGCCAGCAGCCTACTACGCCTCGGACAGACACAAAACTCGGACGAGCAGTACTTC
TRBV28,TRBJ2-1,TRBD2,.,CASSFTGRGTSGYNEQFF,TGTGCCAGCAGTTTTACTGGGCGGGGGACTAGCGGATACAATGAGCAGTTCTTC
TRBV5-1,TRBJ2-5,TRBD1,.,CASSRTGTETQYF,TGCGCCAGCAGCCGGACAGGGACGGAGACCCAGTACTTC
TRBV6-1,TRBJ1-5,TRBD1,.,CASSDRQGATNQPQHF,TGTGCCAGCAGTGATAGACAGGGGGCGACCAATCAGCCCCAGCATTTT
TRBV9,TRBJ2-7,TRBD2,.,CASSAGTSRTYEQYF,TGTGCCAGCAGCGCAGGGACTAGCAGAACTTACGAGCAGTACTTC
TRBV19,TRBJ2-1,.,.,CASSRGDEQFF,TGTGCCAGTAGTAGGGGGGATGAGCAGTTCTTC
TRBV5-6,TRBJ1-6,TRBD1,.,CASSLNRGLSNSPLHF,TGTGCCAGCAGCTTGAACAGGGGGCTTAGTAATTCACCCCTCCACTTT
TRBV5-4,TRBJ1-4,.,few,CASSLDPGEKLFF,TGTGCCAGCAGCTTGGACCCCGGTGAAAAACTGTTTTTT
TRBV7-9,TRBJ2-3,.,.,CASSFSTVRDTQYF,TGTGCCAGCAGCTTCTCGACAGTCCGAGATACGCAGTATTTT
TRBV15,TRBJ2-3,TRBD2,.,CATSRREGTDTQYF,TGTGCCACCAGCCGACGGGAGGGCACAGATACGCAGTATTTT
TRBV18,TRBJ2-6,TRBD1,.,CASSPRDSAFLSGANVLTF,TGTGCCAGCTCACCACGGGACAGCGCCTTCCTCTCTGGGGCCAACGTCCTGACTTTC
TRBV6-5,TRBJ2-5,TRBD2,.,CASKRGGPETQYF,TGTGCCAGCAAGCGGGGGGGTCCAGAGACCCAGTACTTC
TRBV6-5,TRBJ2-2,.,.,CASNDSPNTGELFF,TGTGCCAGCAACGACAGTCCGAACACCGGGGAGCTGTTTTTT
TRBV14,TRBJ1-2,.,.,CASSQDLQGIYGYTF,TGTGCCAGCAGCCAAGATCTCCAGGGTATCTATGGCTACACCTTC